Below, one T cell receptor (beta chain) is given with its context. The antigen is unknown. cDNA libraries for TCR beta contained unique molecular identifiers. TCRdb fed the PCR reads into MiXCR, producing one record per CDR3 protein. The repertoire consists of approximately 660,000 distinct CDR3 sequences, with over 45% occurring once and the leading ten covering approximately 10%. The data are from a study of post-analysis software for immune sequencing data. The study's findings and limits: In patients, about 5 TRBV segments were more frequent than in controls, with TRBV5-6, TRBV5-1 and TRBV20-1 among them.

CDR1 is SGDLS and CDR2 is YYNGEE in the germline V gene. V shed 3 bases and J shed 8 bases, with 18 bases lying between them. This CDR3 region has 15 residues. Sequenced: blood. This receptor was obtained from a girl aged 2 to 9 with multiple sclerosis. This chain links TRBV9 with TRBJ2-1; perhaps TRBD2 as D (5 bases). The DNA for the CDR3 is TGTGCCAGCAGCGCAGCAATTGAGGGTGGCGATGAGCAGTTCTTC. This encodes CASSAAIEGGDEQFF.